This TCR beta chain was sequenced in a study of identical twins. MiXCR, run by TCRdb on the 5' RACE reads, gives a single entry per CDR3 protein. Altogether around 500,000 distinct CDR3 sequences are present, over 12% being singletons, with the ten largest covering about 0.54%. Regarding the study as a whole: Abundant beta clonotypes from cord blood bore fewer insertions; memory repertoires lacked this pattern. The study found that models underestimated out-of-frame TCR alpha sharing in monozygotic twins.

The CDR3 is 16 residues long. V was trimmed by 6 bases and J by 3 bases, leaving 20 bases between them. In this sample, this clonotype turned up a few times. Its antigen is as yet unknown. This same sample was also part of a study on yellow fever vaccine responses in identical twins.

The chain joins TRBV12-3 or TRBV12-4 to TRBJ1-1, with D possibly being TRBD1 (6 bases). Input material: CD4+ T cells sorted from blood. This clonotype was obtained from a woman aged 18-29 years in good health. CDR3 loop: CASSLGGAGEHTEAFF. CDR3 bases: TGTGCCAGCAGCCTGGGGGGGGCAGGGGAGCACACTGAAGCTTTCTTT.